The T cell receptor beta chain described here comes from a study of spatial heterogeneity in lung cancer. Time point noted: sample taken at primary tumor resection. The authors sequenced whole RNA from tumor, nontumor lung or frozen PBMC without sorting. Germline CDR1 SEHNR, CDR2 FQNEAQ (reference sequence). The ends were cut back, 7 bases at V and 2 bases at J, with 12 bases in the middle. There are 14 residues in the CDR3. Notes on the study in general: Ubiquitous expanded tumor TCRs appeared in blood more at resection than follow-up.

To note about this clonotype: Antigen unknown.

Every TCR cDNA molecule bore its own unique molecular identifier. TCRdb reanalysed the 5' RACE reads using MiXCR and keeps one entry per CDR3 protein. Among roughly 75,000 distinct CDR3 sequences listed, about an eighth were seen once. The sequence was obtained from a male donor with early-stage non-small cell lung cancer. The specimen comprised PBMCs, sampled at surgery. This chain links TRBV7-9 with TRBJ1-3; the D gene is possibly TRBD1 (6 bases). In nucleotides, the CDR3 is TGTGCCAGCACCCGGACAGTGACTGGAAACACCATATATTTT. Amino acids: CASTRTVTGNTIYF.